This T cell receptor (beta chain) appears in the sequencing data of a study of response to subunit inactivated influenza vaccine. Regarding the study as a whole: Authors proposed each seasonal influenza vaccination draws in few new T cells.

Germline loops: CDR1 SGHRS, CDR2 YFSETQ. This CDR3 has 13 residues. V lost 4 bases, J lost 7 bases, and 9 bases lay in between. This clonotype appeared a few times. Its antigen is unknown. TCRdb redid the calling of the RT-PCR reads with MiXCR, one entry per CDR3 protein. The data hold about 160,000 distinct CDR3 sequences, with approximately 10% observed a single time. The chain joins TRBV5-1 to TRBJ1-6; no clear D. This clonotype was sampled from a man between 50 and 59 years old who received an inactivated influenza vaccine. The sequenced sample was non-naive T cells sorted from PBMCs, obtained about 40 days after vaccination. CDR3 sequence reads: CASSKGMNSPLHF. The CDR3 bases are TGCGCCAGCAGCAAAGGGATGAATTCACCCCTCCACTTT.